Here is one T cell receptor beta chain with its context. The sample belongs to a study of radiotherapy plus CTLA-4 blockade in lung cancer. Clones were read by immunoSEQ multiplex PCR, and TCRdb kept only the in-frame ones, dropping some. The repertoire holds roughly 50,000 clones, around 88% seen once, with over 15% in the top ten. The CDR3 loop spans 13 amino acids. Germline V gene data show CDR1 as SGHTA and CDR2 as FQGNSA. V gave up 5 bases and J gave up 5 bases, with 9 bases separating them. The gene calls are TRBV7-2 and TRBJ1-4, with D unresolved. This specimen consisted of peripheral blood, obtained from a patient treated with radiotherapy plus ipilimumab. The sequence derives from a human donor with non-small cell lung cancer that progressed on radiotherapy plus ipilimumab. Some clones in this sample may be carry-over from other donors' samples. The CDR3 sequence is CASSVGANEKLFF. The CDR3 DNA follows: TGTGCCAGCAGCGTGGGAGCGAATGAAAAACTGTTTTTT.